One sample yielded the 13 T cell receptor beta chains listed below, sequenced in a study of T cell repertoires in cytomegalovirus infection. TCRdb re-analysed the reads in MiXCR, keeping a single row per CDR3 protein. The sample includes more than 140,000 distinct CDR3 sequences, about 6% of them seen just once. The source material was PBMCs. The receptor set was obtained from a human donor in good health (CMV status not recorded). Some clones in this sample may be carry-over from other donors' samples.

There are many counts of this clonotype. The V call is TRBV7-2, the J call TRBJ1-1; tentatively, D is TRBD1 (5 bases). The germline CDR1 and CDR2 sequences are SGHTA and FQGNSA. The ends were cut back, 3 bases at V and 4 bases at J, with 9 bases in the middle. This CDR3 region has 13 residues. The CDR3 sequence is CASSFGRATEAFF. In DNA form, the CDR3 reads TGTGCCAGCAGCTTTGGCAGGGCCACTGAAGCTTTCTTT. Based on the CDR3 plus reference TRBV7-2 and TRBJ1-1, the full variable domain is GAGVSQSPSNKVTEKGKDVELRCDPISGHTALYWYRQSLGQGLEFLIYFQGNSAPDKSGLPSDRFSAERTGGSVSTLTIQRTQQEDSAVYLCASSFGRATEAFFGQGTRLTVV.

This clonotype was detected many times. The gene calls are TRBV20-1 and TRBJ1-1; D is unclear. The germline V gene has CDR1 DFQATT and CDR2 SNEGSKA (reference sequence). V was shortened by 5 bases and J by 0 bases, with 16 bases between the two germline ends. This CDR3 has 15 residues. The CDR3 nucleotides are TGCAGTGCTTCCCCTCCAGAGGGCGTGAACACTGAAGCTTTCTTT. It specifies CSASPPEGVNTEAFF.

This clonotype showed up just a few times. V usage is TRBV24-1 and J usage is TRBJ2-7; D is ambiguous. This CDR3 region has 13 residues. The V gene lost 10 bases and the J gene lost 2 bases, with 14 bases spanning the gap. Germline CDR1 is KGHDR and CDR2 is SFDVKD. In DNA form, the CDR3 reads TGTGCCACAGGAAGGTCCCTTGCCTACGAGCAGTACTTC. Its protein product is CATGRSLAYEQYF.

The chain joins TRBV20-1 to TRBJ1-1; tentative D call: TRBD1 (6 bases). The CDR3 covers 15 residues. Germline V gene lookup returns CDR1 DFQATT and CDR2 SNEGSKA (reference sequence). Between the trimmed V and J ends, which lost 0 bases and 5 bases, there was a span of 16 bases. Here the CDR3 reads CSAREFAGGGTEAFF. The CDR3 DNA reads TGCAGTGCTAGAGAGTTTGCAGGAGGGGGGACTGAAGCTTTCTTT.

This clonotype was detected a few times. The CDR3 region is CAWKLSNTEAFF. In nucleotides, the CDR3 is TGTGCCTGGAAACTCTCGAACACTGAAGCTTTCTTT. The chain has TRBV30 and TRBJ1-1; D uncertain. CDR1 and CDR2 from the germline V gene are GTSNPN and SVGIG (reference sequence). V lost 4 bases and J 1 base, leaving 7 bases between the germline ends. This CDR3 has 12 residues.

The chain recombines TRBV29-1 with TRBJ1-4, with a tentative D call TRBD1 (6 bases). The V and J ends lost 4 bases and 0 bases respectively, with 6 bases between them. This CDR3 contains 13 residues. Germline V gives CDR1 SQVTM, CDR2 ANQGSEA. The CDR3 region is CSVGQATNEKLFF. CDR3 coding DNA: TGCAGCGTTGGACAGGCAACTAATGAAAAACTGTTTTTT.

The sample holds many counts of this clonotype. This chain joins TRBV6-6 and TRBJ1-4; no clear D. Looked up from germline, CDR1 is MNHNY and CDR2 is SVGAGI (reference sequence). The V end was cut by 2 bases, the J end by 3 bases, with 4 bases between. The CDR3 sequence is 13 residues long. DNA of the CDR3: TGTGCCAGCAGTTACGTTTCTAATGAAAAACTGTTTTTT. It is translated as CASSYVSNEKLFF.

This clonotype was seen ten or more times. The chain links TRBV28 to TRBJ1-5; tentative D call: TRBD1 (5 bases). The CDR3 spans 14 residues. Trimming removed 1 base at V and 1 base at J, with 5 bases between. Germline V gene data show CDR1 as MDHEN and CDR2 as SYDVKM. The CDR3 region has the DNA TGTGCCAGCAGTTTATCAGGGAGCAATCAGCCCCAGCATTTT. Encoded protein: CASSLSGSNQPQHF. Using reference TRBV28 and TRBJ1-5 for the parts outside the CDR3, the full variable domain is DVKVTQSSRYLVKRTGEKVFLECVQDMDHENMFWYRQDPGLGLRLIYFSYDVKMKEKGDIPEGYSVSREKKERFSLILESASTNQTSMYLCASSLSGSNQPQHFGDGTRLSIL.

Notes on this clonotype: This could be a read error, since a much larger clone is one nucleotide away. The rearrangement joins TRBV5-1 to TRBJ1-4; the match to TRBD1 covers 7 bases. The CDR3 is 15 residues long. The germline V gene has CDR1 SGHRS and CDR2 YFSETQ. The CDR3 loop is CTSSSNTGTDEKLFF. The CDR3 region has the DNA TGCACCAGCAGCTCCAACACCGGGACAGACGAAAAACTGTTTTTT.

This rearrangement joins TRBV6-6 to TRBJ2-7; no clear D gene. CDR1 and CDR2 from the germline V gene are MNHNY and SVGAGI (reference sequence). The CDR3 totals 14 residues. Between the trimmed V and J ends, which lost 4 bases and 4 bases, there was a span of 14 bases. In DNA form, the CDR3 reads TGTGCCAGCAGTTTGCTCCACACCCTTTACGAGCAGTACTTC. Translated: CASSLLHTLYEQYF.

This clonotype has a count of ten or more. The rearrangement uses TRBV7-8 and TRBJ1-2; no definite D call. The V end lost 5 bases, the J end lost 5 bases, and 9 bases lay between the germline ends. CDR1 SGHVS and CDR2 FQNEAQ come from the germline V gene. The CDR3 consists of 12 residues. The CDR3 DNA reads TGTGCCAGCAGCCGTCCGGGGTATGGCTACACCTTC. This sequence encodes CASSRPGYGYTF.

At least ten counts were recorded for this clonotype. This sequence joins TRBV7-2 and TRBJ2-3; D is uncertain. The CDR3 contains 15 residues. V lost 1 base, J lost 0 bases, and 8 bases lay in between. CDR1 SGHTA and CDR2 FQGNSA come from the germline V gene. As DNA, the CDR3 is TGTGCCAGCAGCTTAGTGTCAGTCAGCACAGATACGCAGTATTTT. It encodes CASSLVSVSTDTQYF. The full variable domain, in which reference TRBV7-2 and TRBJ2-3 provide the parts outside the CDR3, is GAGVSQSPSNKVTEKGKDVELRCDPISGHTALYWYRQSLGQGLEFLIYFQGNSAPDKSGLPSDRFSAERTGGSVSTLTIQRTQQEDSAVYLCASSLVSVSTDTQYFGPGTRLTVL.

CDR3 coding DNA: TGCGCCAGCGGAAGTGGGACAGGGGATGAAAAACTGTTTTTT. Translating it yields CASGSGTGDEKLFF. The V call is TRBV5-1, the J call TRBJ1-4; 10 bases agree with TRBD1. The CDR3 is 14 residues long. The trim removed 7 bases at V and 6 bases at J, leaving 6 bases unmatched. Germline V lookup: CDR1 SGHRS, CDR2 YFSETQ. Together with reference TRBV5-1 and TRBJ1-4, the CDR3 gives the full variable domain: KAGVTQTPRYLIKTRGQQVTLSCSPISGHRSVSWYQQTPGQGLQFLFEYFSETQRNKGNFPGRFSGRQFSNSRSEMNVSTLELGDSALYLCASGSGTGDEKLFFGSGTQLSVL.